This TCR beta chain emerged from a study of T cell repertoires in cytomegalovirus infection. Findings and caveats of the study: Totalled public TCR beta family frequency picked out people who carried CMV plus the relevant HLA.

Each CDR3 protein is one row after TCRdb ran MiXCR on the reads. The sample has more than 150,000 distinct CDR3 sequences; roughly 19% are singletons. This clonotype has a handful of counts. The antigen is not known. This TCR derives from a human donor in good health (CMV status not recorded). Some clones in this sample may be carry-over from other donors' samples. Sequencing was carried out using PBMCs.

Here the CDR3 DNA reads TGTGCCAGCAGCTGGGCTTATTACGAGCAGTACTTC. It yields the protein CASSWAYYEQYF. The J gene is TRBJ2-7, the V gene TRBV6-2 or TRBV6-3, with D uncertain. This CDR3 is 12 amino acids long. CDR1 is MNHEY and CDR2 is SVGEGT in the germline V gene. Trimming left V 6 bases short and J 4 bases short, with 10 bases between.